This TCR beta chain was captured by sequencing in a study of T-cell reconstitution after alpha-beta-depleted transplantation in children. It was with unique molecular identifiers that the TCRbeta library was prepared. In TCRdb, the PCR reads were re-called with MiXCR into one record per CDR3 protein. The repertoire includes approximately 210,000 distinct CDR3 sequences, approximately 14% of them detected once, and about 12% sits in the top ten. This CDR3 is 15 amino acids long. V was shortened by 1 base and J by 7 bases, with 14 bases between the two germline ends. Germline V lookup: CDR1 SGHTA, CDR2 FQGNSA.

The input for sequencing was PBMCs from the stem cell graft donor, taken from the stem cell graft. This TCR came from a human donor who donated a stem cell graft to a child with acute lymphoblastic leukemia. The chain couples TRBV7-2 to TRBJ2-1; D is ambiguous. The CDR3 DNA is TGTGCCAGCAGCTTAGGACAACTGGGCGGAAATGAGCAGTTCTTC. The encoded protein is CASSLGQLGGNEQFF.